These 2 T cell receptor beta chains were all obtained from the same sample, sequenced in a study of read filtering for tumor transcriptome and immune sequencing. Molecular barcoded adaptors covering alpha/delta and beta/gamma chains were used on approximately 400 ng RNA. TCRdb analysed the reads with MiXCR anew, one entry per CDR3 protein. In the table there are approximately 93,000 distinct CDR3 sequences, about 22% of which are singletons. Sequenced: a population of CD138-negative cells sorted from bone marrow. All receptors come from a donor at least 40 years old with multiple myeloma.

This clonotype was detected ten times or more. The chain has TRBV6-2 or TRBV6-3 and TRBJ1-5, with TRBD1 as a possible D gene (6 bases). Trimming cost V 5 bases and J 5 bases, with 16 bases left between them. The germline V gene has CDR1 MNHEY and CDR2 SVGEGT. The CDR3 is 15 residues long. The CDR3 DNA reads as TGTGCCAGCAGTCCCGACAGGAAGGGGCATCAGCCCCAGCATTTT. Amino acid sequence: CASSPDRKGHQPQHF.

V gene TRBV10-3 combines with J gene TRBJ1-2, with D possibly TRBD1 on 5 matching bases. The CDR3 contains 14 residues. Germline CDR1 and CDR2: ENHRY and SYGVKD. Trimming pared 8 bases from V and 8 bases from J, leaving 21 bases between. Written as DNA, the CDR3 is TGTGCCATCGTTCAGGGTCCGAACCCTGGGGGCTACACCTTC. It specifies CAIVQGPNPGGYTF.